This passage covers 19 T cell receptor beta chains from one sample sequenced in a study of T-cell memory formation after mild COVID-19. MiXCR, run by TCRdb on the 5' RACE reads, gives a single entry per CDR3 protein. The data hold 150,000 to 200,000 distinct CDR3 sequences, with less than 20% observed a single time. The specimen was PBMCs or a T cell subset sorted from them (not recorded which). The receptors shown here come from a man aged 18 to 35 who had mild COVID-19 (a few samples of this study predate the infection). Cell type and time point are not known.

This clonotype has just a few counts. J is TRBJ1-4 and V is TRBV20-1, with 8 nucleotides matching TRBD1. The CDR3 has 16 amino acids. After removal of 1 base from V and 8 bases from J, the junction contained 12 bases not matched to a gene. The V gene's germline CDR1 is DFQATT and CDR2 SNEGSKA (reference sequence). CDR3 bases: TGCAGTGCTAGAGGTGCCCCGGGACAGGTACAGGAAAAACTGTTTTTT. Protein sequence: CSARGAPGQVQEKLFF.

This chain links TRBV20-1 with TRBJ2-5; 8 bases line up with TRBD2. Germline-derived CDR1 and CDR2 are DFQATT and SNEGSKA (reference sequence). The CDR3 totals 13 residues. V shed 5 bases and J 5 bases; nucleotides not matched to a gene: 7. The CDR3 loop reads CSARRLAWETQYF. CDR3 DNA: TGCAGTGCTCGAAGACTAGCGTGGGAGACCCAGTACTTC.

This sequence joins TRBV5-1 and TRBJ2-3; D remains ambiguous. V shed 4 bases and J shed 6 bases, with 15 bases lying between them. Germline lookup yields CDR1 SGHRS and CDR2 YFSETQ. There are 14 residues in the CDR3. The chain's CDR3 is CASSPVLGLDTQYF. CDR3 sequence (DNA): TGCGCCAGCAGCCCCGTTTTAGGATTGGATACGCAGTATTTT. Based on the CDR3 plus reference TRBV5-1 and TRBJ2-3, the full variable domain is KAGVTQTPRYLIKTRGQQVTLSCSPISGHRSVSWYQQTPGQGLQFLFEYFSETQRNKGNFPGRFSGRQFSNSRSEMNVSTLELGDSALYLCASSPVLGLDTQYFGPGTRLTVL.

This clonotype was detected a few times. CDR3 loop: CASSKGQLSSYNEQFF. DNA of the CDR3: TGCGCCAGCAGCAAAGGACAGTTGAGCTCCTACAATGAGCAGTTCTTC. V usage is TRBV5-1 and J usage is TRBJ2-1; tentatively, D is TRBD1 (6 bases). Looked up from germline, CDR1 is SGHRS and CDR2 is YFSETQ. V was trimmed by 4 bases and J by 0 bases, leaving 14 bases between them. The CDR3 extends over 16 amino acids.

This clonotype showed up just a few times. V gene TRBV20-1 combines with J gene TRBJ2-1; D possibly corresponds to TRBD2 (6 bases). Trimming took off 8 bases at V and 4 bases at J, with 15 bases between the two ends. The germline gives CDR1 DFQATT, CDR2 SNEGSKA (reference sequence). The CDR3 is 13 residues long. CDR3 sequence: CSSYSGGYNEQFF. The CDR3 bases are TGCAGTTCATATTCCGGGGGATACAATGAGCAGTTCTTC.

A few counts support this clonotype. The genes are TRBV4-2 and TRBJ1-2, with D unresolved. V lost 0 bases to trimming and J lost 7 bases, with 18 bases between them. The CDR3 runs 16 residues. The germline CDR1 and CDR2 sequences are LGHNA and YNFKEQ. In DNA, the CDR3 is TGTGCCAGCAGCCAAGATCCGGGATTCGCGATAGGTGGCTACACCTTC. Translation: CASSQDPGFAIGGYTF.

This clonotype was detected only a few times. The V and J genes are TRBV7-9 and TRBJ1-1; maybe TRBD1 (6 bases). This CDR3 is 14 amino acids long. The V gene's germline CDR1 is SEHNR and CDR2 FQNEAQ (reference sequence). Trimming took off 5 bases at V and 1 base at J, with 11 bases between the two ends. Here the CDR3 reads CASSLTGPNTEAFF. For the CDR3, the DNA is TGTGCCAGCAGCCTGACAGGCCCGAACACTGAAGCTTTCTTT.

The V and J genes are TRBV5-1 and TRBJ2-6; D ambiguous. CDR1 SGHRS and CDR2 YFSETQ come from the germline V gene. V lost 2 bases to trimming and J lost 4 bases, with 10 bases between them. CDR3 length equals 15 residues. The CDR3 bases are TGCGCCAGCAGCTTTAGATCTGTCGGGGCCAACGTCCTGACTTTC. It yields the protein CASSFRSVGANVLTF.

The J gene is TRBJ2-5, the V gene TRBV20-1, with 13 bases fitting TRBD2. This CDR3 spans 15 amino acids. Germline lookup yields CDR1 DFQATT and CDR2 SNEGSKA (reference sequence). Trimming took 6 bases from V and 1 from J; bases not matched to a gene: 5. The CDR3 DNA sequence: TGCAGTGCGGACGGGACTAGCGGGGCCCAAGAGACCCAGTACTTC. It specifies CSADGTSGAQETQYF.

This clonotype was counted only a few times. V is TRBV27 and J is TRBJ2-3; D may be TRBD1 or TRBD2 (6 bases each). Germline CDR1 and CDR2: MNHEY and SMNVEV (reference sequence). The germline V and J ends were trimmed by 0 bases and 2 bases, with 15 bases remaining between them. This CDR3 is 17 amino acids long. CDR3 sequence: CASSLSVTGAYTDTQYF. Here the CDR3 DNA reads TGTGCCAGCAGTTTATCGGTCACGGGGGCCTACACAGATACGCAGTATTTT.

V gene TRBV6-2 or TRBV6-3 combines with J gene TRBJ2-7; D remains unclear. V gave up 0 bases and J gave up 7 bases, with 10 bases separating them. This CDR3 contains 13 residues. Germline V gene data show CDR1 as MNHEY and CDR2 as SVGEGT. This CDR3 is CASSYSSLMEQYF. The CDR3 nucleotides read TGTGCCAGCAGTTACTCGTCCCTTATGGAGCAGTACTTC.

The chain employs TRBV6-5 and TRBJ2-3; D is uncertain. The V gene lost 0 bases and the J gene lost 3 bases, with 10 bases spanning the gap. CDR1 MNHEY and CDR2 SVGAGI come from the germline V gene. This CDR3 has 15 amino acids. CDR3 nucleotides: TGTGCCAGCAGTTACTCCCAGGTCTATACAGATACGCAGTATTTT. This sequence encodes CASSYSQVYTDTQYF.

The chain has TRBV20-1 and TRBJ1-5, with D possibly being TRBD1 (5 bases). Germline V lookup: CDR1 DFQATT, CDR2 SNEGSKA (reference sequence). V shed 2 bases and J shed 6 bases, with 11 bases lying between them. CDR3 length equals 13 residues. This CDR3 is CSARRAGGQPQHF. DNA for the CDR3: TGCAGTGCTAGAAGGGCCGGGGGTCAGCCCCAGCATTTT.

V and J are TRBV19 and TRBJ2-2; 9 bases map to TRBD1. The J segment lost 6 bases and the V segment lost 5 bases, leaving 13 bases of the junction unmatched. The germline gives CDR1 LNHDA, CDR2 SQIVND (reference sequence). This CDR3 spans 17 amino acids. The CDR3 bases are TGTGCCAGTAGTCCTCGATGGACAGGGGATTTCGCCGGGGAGCTGTTTTTT. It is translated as CASSPRWTGDFAGELFF.

DNA for the CDR3: TGTGCCAGCAGCGATCGACAGGGGACAGATACGCAGTATTTT. This sequence encodes CASSDRQGTDTQYF. J is TRBJ2-3 and V is TRBV5-4; TRBD1 matches at 8 bases. Germline assignment: CDR1 SGHNT and CDR2 YYREEE (reference sequence). This CDR3 contains 14 residues. After removal of 4 bases from V and 3 bases from J, the junction contained 4 bases not matched to a gene.

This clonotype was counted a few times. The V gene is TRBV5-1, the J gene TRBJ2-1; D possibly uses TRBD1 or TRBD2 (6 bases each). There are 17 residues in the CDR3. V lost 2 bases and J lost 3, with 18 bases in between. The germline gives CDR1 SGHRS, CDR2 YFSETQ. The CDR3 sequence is CASSLGVGGPIYNEQFF. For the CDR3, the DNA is TGCGCCAGCAGCTTAGGTGTGGGGGGCCCGATCTACAATGAGCAGTTCTTC.

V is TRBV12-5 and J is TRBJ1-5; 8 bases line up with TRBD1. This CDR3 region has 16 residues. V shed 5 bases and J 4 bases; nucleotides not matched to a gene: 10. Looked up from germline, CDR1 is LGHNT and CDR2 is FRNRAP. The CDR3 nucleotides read TGTGCTAGTGGTACAACTTGGACAGGGAATAATCAGCCCCAGCATTTT. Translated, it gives CASGTTWTGNNQPQHF.

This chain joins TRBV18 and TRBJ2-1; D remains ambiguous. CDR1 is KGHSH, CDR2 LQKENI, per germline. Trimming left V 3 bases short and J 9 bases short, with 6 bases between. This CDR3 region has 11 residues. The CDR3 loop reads CASSPSAEQFF. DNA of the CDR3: TGTGCCAGCTCACCCTCGGCTGAGCAGTTCTTC.

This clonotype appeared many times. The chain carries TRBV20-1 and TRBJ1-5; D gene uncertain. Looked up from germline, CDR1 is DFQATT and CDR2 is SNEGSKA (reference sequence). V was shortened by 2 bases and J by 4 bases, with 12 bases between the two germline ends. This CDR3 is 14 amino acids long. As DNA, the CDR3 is TGCAGTGCTAGATTGGGTGGTGGTAATCAGCCCCAGCATTTT. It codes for CSARLGGGNQPQHF.